This passage covers 29 T cell receptor beta chains from one sample sequenced in a study of regulatory and conventional T cells in RAG deficiency. Blood CD4+ CD25-high CD127-low regulatory T cells supplied the genomic DNA template. Measured with immunoSEQ multiplex PCR; TCRdb has only the in-frame clones, and not every one. The sample yields about 19,000 clones, 87% seen once. These data are also associated with another study on regulatory T cells. As reported in that work: The primer mix had 52 TRBV and 13 TRBJ primers.

The sample comprised Tregs sorted from blood. The receptors originated from a human donor in good health.

The V gene is TRBV7-9, the J gene TRBJ1-1, with D perhaps matching TRBD1 (6 bases). CDR1 is SEHNR, CDR2 FQNEAQ, per germline (reference sequence). The CDR3 contains 17 residues. V was cut by 1 base and J by 4 bases, with 19 bases left in between. CDR3 nucleotides: TGTGCCAGCAGCTTAGATGTCTCGGCAGGGGTGCGCACTGAAGCTTTCTTT. Amino acids: CASSLDVSAGVRTEAFF.

The chain uses TRBV5-4 and TRBJ1-6; D remains ambiguous. The germline gives CDR1 SGHNT, CDR2 YYREEE (reference sequence). V gave up 4 bases and J gave up 0 bases, with 11 bases separating them. The CDR3 is made up of 16 amino acids. DNA for the CDR3: TGTGCCAGCAGCACACTAGGGAGCTCCTATAATTCACCCCTCCACTTT. Its protein is CASSTLGSSYNSPLHF. The full variable domain, with the rest looked up from reference TRBV5-4 and TRBJ1-6, is ETGVTQSPTHLIKTRGQQVTLRCSSQSGHNTVSWYQQALGQGPQFIFQYYREEENGRGNFPPRFSGLQFPNYSSELNVNALELDDSALYLCASSTLGSSYNSPLHFGNGTRLTVT.

This chain uses TRBV4-1 with TRBJ1-5; D remains unclear. The germline V gene encodes CDR1 MGHRA and CDR2 YSYEKL. The CDR3 has 17 amino acids. Trimming took off 1 base at V and 3 bases at J, with 16 bases between the two ends. In DNA form, the CDR3 reads TGCGCCAGCAGCCAAGGATATTTTTTGGCAGACAATCAGCCCCAGCATTTT. Its protein is CASSQGYFLADNQPQHF.

The chain employs TRBV19 and TRBJ1-1; D may be TRBD1 (5 bases). Germline values: CDR1 LNHDA, CDR2 SQIVND (reference sequence). The CDR3 totals 15 residues. V lost 3 bases and J lost 5, with 16 bases in between. CDR3 bases: TGTGCCAGTAGTATCGAGGTGGGGCGTGGAACTGAAGCTTTCTTT. Encoded protein: CASSIEVGRGTEAFF.

This clone has more than one count but fewer than ten. This chain connects TRBV20-1 to TRBJ2-7; D uncertain. Germline CDR1 and CDR2: DFQATT and SNEGSKA (reference sequence). CDR3 length: 11 amino acids. With 4 bases removed from V and 1 base from J, the gap between germline ends came to 5 bases. CDR3 sequence reads: CSAKRSYEQYF. CDR3 nucleotides: TGCAGTGCTAAACGTTCCTACGAGCAGTACTTC.

The chain combines TRBV28 with TRBJ1-2, with TRBD1 as a possible D gene (5 bases). The germline V gene has CDR1 MDHEN and CDR2 SYDVKM. Trimming removed 2 bases at V and 0 bases at J, with 10 bases between. This CDR3 has 15 amino acids. As DNA, the CDR3 is TGTGCCAGCAGTTTACCGACAGTGTCTAACTATGGCTACACCTTC. This gives the protein CASSLPTVSNYGYTF.

This clone was counted once. The chain uses TRBV7-8 and TRBJ2-5, with a possible D match to TRBD1 (6 bases). V was shortened by 8 bases and J by 3 bases, with 16 bases between the two germline ends. Looked up from germline, CDR1 is SGHVS and CDR2 is FQNEAQ. The CDR3 is 14 residues long. CDR3 coding DNA: TGTGCCAGCTCTAGGAGAACAGGGAAAGAGACCCAGTACTTC. Translating it yields CASSRRTGKETQYF. The full variable domain, rest sourced from reference TRBV7-8 and TRBJ2-5, is GAGVSQSPRYKVAKRGQDVALRCDPISGHVSLFWYQQALGQGPEFLTYFQNEAQLDKSGLPSDRFFAERPEGSVSTLKIQRTQQEDSAVYLCASSRRTGKETQYFGPGTRLLVL.

This CDR3 is CASSSGGGGGYGYTF. In DNA, the CDR3 is TGTGCCAGCAGCTCGGGTGGGGGAGGAGGCTATGGCTACACCTTC. V usage is TRBV5-4 and J usage is TRBJ1-2; D is perhaps TRBD1 (5 bases). Germline CDR1 reads SGHNT; CDR2 reads YYREEE (reference sequence). CDR3 size: 15 residues. V shed 3 bases and J shed 4 bases, with 16 bases lying between them.

This chain links TRBV5-1 with TRBJ2-7; D may be TRBD1 or TRBD2 (5 bases each). The CDR3 is made up of 16 amino acids. CDR1 and CDR2 (germline): SGHRS, YFSETQ. The V gene lost 0 bases and the J gene lost 1 base, with 14 bases spanning the gap. CDR3 loop: CASSLAKGRESYEQYF. The CDR3 nucleotides read TGCGCCAGCAGCTTGGCCAAGGGCAGGGAGTCCTACGAGCAGTACTTC.

This chain connects TRBV2 to TRBJ2-3; possible D gene TRBD1, 6 bases. Looked up from germline, CDR1 is SNHLY and CDR2 is FYNNEI. Trimming removed 7 bases from V and 0 bases from J, with 17 bases in between. The CDR3 spans 16 residues. The CDR3 nucleotides read TGTGCCAGCAAAGGGGGTTTGCGGGTCAGCACAGATACGCAGTATTTT. Its translation is CASKGGLRVSTDTQYF.

The V and J genes are TRBV30 and TRBJ1-3; the D gene is possibly TRBD1 (5 bases). The CDR3 is 15 amino acids. The V gene's germline CDR1 is GTSNPN and CDR2 SVGIG (reference sequence). Deletions cut 3 bases from V and 2 bases from J, with 14 bases between. The CDR3 nucleotides read TGTGCCTGGAGGTGGGGGGGGACCCCTGGAAACACCATATATTTT. Translated, it gives CAWRWGGTPGNTIYF.

V and J are TRBV30 and TRBJ2-1, with TRBD2 matching over 10 bases. The CDR3 has 16 residues. Germline-derived CDR1 and CDR2 are GTSNPN and SVGIG (reference sequence). J gave up 9 bases and V 0 bases, and 11 bases lay outside the gene matches. The DNA for the CDR3 is TGTGCCTGGAGTGTACCCCTGGCTAGCGGGGGCCGTGAGCAGTTCTTC. It yields the protein CAWSVPLASGGREQFF.

The chain combines TRBV5-4 with TRBJ2-1; 9 nucleotides align to TRBD2. CDR1 and CDR2 from the germline V gene are SGHNT and YYREEE (reference sequence). Unmatched junction bases numbered 3, after V lost 1 base and J lost 7 bases. CDR3 length equals 14 residues. The DNA for the CDR3 is TGTGCCAGCAGCTTGAAGAGCGGGAGGAATGAGCAGTTCTTC. It codes for CASSLKSGRNEQFF.

V and J are TRBV5-4 and TRBJ1-2, with unresolved D. Between the trimmed V and J ends, which lost 3 bases and 5 bases, there was a span of 20 bases. The CDR3 runs to 16 residues. Germline V CDR1 and CDR2: SGHNT, YYREEE (reference sequence). The CDR3 DNA is TGTGCCAGCAGCTCCCGGGCGGGTTTGTCTCCATATGGCTACACCTTC. Its translation is CASSSRAGLSPYGYTF. Variable domain in full (rest from reference TRBV5-4 and TRBJ1-2): ETGVTQSPTHLIKTRGQQVTLRCSSQSGHNTVSWYQQALGQGPQFIFQYYREEENGRGNFPPRFSGLQFPNYSSELNVNALELDDSALYLCASSSRAGLSPYGYTFGSGTRLTVV.

The genes are TRBV6-1 and TRBJ2-3; 10 bases are shared with TRBD1. The germline V gene encodes CDR1 MNHNS and CDR2 SASEGT. This CDR3 is 14 amino acids long. Trimming took 6 bases from V and 4 from J; bases not matched to a gene: 4. This CDR3 reads CASRRQGAADTQYF. The CDR3 coding sequence is TGTGCCAGCAGGAGACAGGGGGCCGCAGATACGCAGTATTTT.

The chain employs TRBV27 and TRBJ1-3; D might be TRBD1 (5 bases). The germline CDR1 and CDR2 sequences are MNHEY and SMNVEV (reference sequence). Trimming pared 4 bases from V and 0 bases from J, leaving 13 bases between. The CDR3 extends over 16 amino acids. The chain's CDR3 is CASSSSGMSSGNTIYF. The CDR3, as DNA: TGTGCCAGCAGTTCTTCAGGGATGAGCTCTGGAAACACCATATATTTT.

The chain combines TRBV7-8 with TRBJ2-1; TRBD1 matches 7 bases. Germline values: CDR1 SGHVS, CDR2 FQNEAQ. The CDR3 consists of 16 residues. V trimming: 3 bases; J trimming: 0 bases; junction bases outside the gene matches: 5. The CDR3 DNA reads TGTGCCAGCAGCTTCCAGACAGGGAGCTCCTACAATGAGCAGTTCTTC. This sequence encodes CASSFQTGSSYNEQFF.

V gene TRBV19 combines with J gene TRBJ1-2, with 8 bases lining up with TRBD1. The CDR3 is made up of 15 amino acids. Germline-derived CDR1 and CDR2 are LNHDA and SQIVND (reference sequence). Trimming removed 8 bases from V and 3 bases from J; junction bases left unmatched: 11. The CDR3 bases are TGTGCCAGTCGCAGCCCGGGACAGGACCACTATGGCTACACCTTC. Its translation is CASRSPGQDHYGYTF.

The chain has TRBV6-1 and TRBJ2-7; D gene ambiguous. Germline CDR1 and CDR2: MNHNS and SASEGT. Trimming stripped 6 bases from V and 4 bases from J, with 10 bases between. This CDR3 contains 12 residues. In nucleotides, the CDR3 is TGTGCCAGCAGCAAAGACGCATACGAGCAGTACTTC. This translates into CASSKDAYEQYF.

The CDR3 DNA sequence: TGTGCCATAACGGACCAGGGCGTCACAGATACGCAGTATTTT. Translating it yields CAITDQGVTDTQYF. The chain recombines TRBV10-3 with TRBJ2-3; D is perhaps TRBD1 (5 bases). This CDR3 has 14 amino acids. V lost 9 bases and J 2 bases, leaving 15 bases between the germline ends. Per germline, CDR1 ENHRY and CDR2 SYGVKD.

This chain connects TRBV6-6 to TRBJ1-1; D is possibly TRBD1 (6 bases). In germline, CDR1 is MNHNY, CDR2 SVGAGI (reference sequence). Trimming took 5 bases from V and 6 from J, leaving 19 bases between them. This CDR3 contains 15 residues. As DNA, the CDR3 is TGTGCCAGCAGTGATCCCACAGGGAGTAGCCCTGAAGCTTTCTTT. This translates into CASSDPTGSSPEAFF.

The chain employs TRBV18 and TRBJ2-6; 12 nucleotides line up with TRBD1. The V gene's germline CDR1 is KGHSH and CDR2 LQKENI. V was clipped by 1 base and J by 4 bases; unmatched bases: 2. CDR3 length: 17 residues. CDR3 sequence: CASSPRDRGPGANVLTF. In nucleotides, the CDR3 is TGTGCCAGCTCACCACGGGACAGGGGGCCCGGGGCCAACGTCCTGACTTTC. The full variable domain, completed using reference TRBV18 and TRBJ2-6, is NAGVMQNPRHLVRRRGQEARLRCSPMKGHSHVYWYRQLPEEGLKFMVYLQKENIIDESGMPKERFSAEFPKEGPSILRIQQVVRGDSAAYFCASSPRDRGPGANVLTFGAGSRLTVL.

V and J are TRBV6-1 and TRBJ1-6, with D possibly being TRBD1 (5 bases). Deletions cut 4 bases from V and 5 bases from J, with 12 bases between. Germline assignment: CDR1 MNHNS and CDR2 SASEGT. The CDR3 spans 15 residues. Written as DNA, the CDR3 is TGTGCCAGCAGTGTCGGACAACTAAATAATTCACCCCTCCACTTT. This translates into CASSVGQLNNSPLHF.

This clone was detected only once. The chain joins TRBV12-5 to TRBJ2-2; 9 bases are a match to TRBD2. CDR3 length: 17 amino acids. The germline V gene encodes CDR1 LGHNT and CDR2 FRNRAP. Trimming removed 3 bases from V and 2 bases from J; junction bases left unmatched: 7. The CDR3 is CASGLGSGGRNTGELFF. CDR3 sequence (DNA): TGTGCTAGTGGTTTAGGAAGCGGGGGGCGTAACACCGGGGAGCTGTTTTTT.

The V gene is TRBV19, the J gene TRBJ2-1; possibly TRBD1 for D (7 bases). CDR1 is LNHDA, CDR2 SQIVND, per germline (reference sequence). There are 15 residues in the CDR3. The V end was cut by 5 bases, the J end by 0 bases, with 11 bases between. The CDR3 loop reads CASSRGDSSYNEQFF. In DNA form, the CDR3 reads TGTGCCAGTAGTCGCGGGGACAGCTCCTACAATGAGCAGTTCTTC. The full variable domain, with the rest looked up from reference TRBV19 and TRBJ2-1, is DGGITQSPKYLFRKEGQNVTLSCEQNLNHDAMYWYRQDPGQGLRLIYYSQIVNDFQKGDIAEGYSVSREKKESFPLTVTSAQKNPTAFYLCASSRGDSSYNEQFFGPGTRLTVL.

The chain combines TRBV2 with TRBJ1-1; maybe TRBD1 (6 bases). V was pared by 3 bases and J by 2 bases, with 13 bases between. The CDR3 spans 15 residues. Germline V lookup: CDR1 SNHLY, CDR2 FYNNEI. CDR3 loop: CASSEWGRGNTEAFF. In DNA, the CDR3 is TGTGCCAGCAGTGAGTGGGGCAGGGGAAACACTGAAGCTTTCTTT.

This clone was recorded once. The CDR3 reads CASSLTGSNEKLFF. The CDR3 nucleotides read TGTGCCAGCAGCCTCACAGGGAGTAATGAAAAACTGTTTTTT. The rearrangement uses TRBV5-6 and TRBJ1-4, with D possibly being TRBD1 (6 bases). Trimming left V 4 bases short and J 4 bases short, with 11 bases between. This CDR3 has 14 amino acids. Germline V lookup: CDR1 SGHDT, CDR2 YYEEEE. Drawing the rest from reference TRBV5-6 and TRBJ1-4, the complete variable domain is DAGVTQSPTHLIKTRGQQVTLRCSPKSGHDTVSWYQQALGQGPQFIFQYYEEEERQRGNFPDRFSGHQFPNYSSELNVNALLLGDSALYLCASSLTGSNEKLFFGSGTQLSVL.

The chain joins TRBV5-1 to TRBJ2-2; D remains unclear. Per germline, CDR1 SGHRS and CDR2 YFSETQ. This CDR3 region has 13 residues. Between the trimmed V and J ends, which lost 0 bases and 5 bases, there was a span of 5 bases. DNA for the CDR3: TGCGCCAGCAGCTTGGGTCGGACCGGGGAGCTGTTTTTT. It specifies CASSLGRTGELFF.

The chain couples TRBV5-1 to TRBJ2-3; TRBD2 is a possible D gene (5 bases). Germline V gives CDR1 SGHRS, CDR2 YFSETQ. CDR3 length equals 15 residues. V dropped 0 bases and J dropped 1 base, with 9 bases sitting between them. CDR3 sequence reads: CASSLVVGGTDTQYF. The CDR3 DNA is TGCGCCAGCAGCTTGGTTGTCGGGGGCACAGATACGCAGTATTTT.